This T cell receptor delta chain was found in a study of Vδ1+ human thymocytes. Concerning this clone: Its target is unknown.

Germline CDR1 reads TSWWSYY; CDR2 reads QGS. This CDR3 is built from 15 residues. V gave up 0 bases and J gave up 4 bases, with 12 bases separating them. Study observations and caveats: In the thymus, TRG and TRD repertoires looked highly polyclonal with Gaussian CDR3 lengths.

Sequences come from RNA converted to cDNA by reverse transcription. Pooled V-gene forward primers with one constant-region reverse primer generated the CDR3 amplicons by multiplex PCR. TCRdb repeated clone calling on the multiplex PCR reads with CATT. The table has just under 55,000 delta-chain clones, roughly 15% seen once. This TCR was sampled from a boy under two years old who had congenital heart surgery. The chain combines TRDV1 with TRDJ1, with D perhaps matching TRDD3 (5 bases). The specimen was Vdelta1+ gamma-delta thymocytes from the thymus. The subset was: FACS-sorted CD3+ TCRalphabeta- TCRVdelta1+ TCRVdelta2- thymocytes. The CDR3 protein is CALGELPGEVDKLIF. In DNA form, the CDR3 reads TGTGCTCTTGGGGAACTCCCAGGGGAGGTCGATAAACTCATCTTT.